The entry below describes one T cell receptor beta chain. These data originate in a study of blood T cell repertoires in COVID-19. V was trimmed by 0 bases and J by 7 bases, leaving 8 bases between them. The CDR3 is 13 residues long. Germline CDR1 is SGDLS and CDR2 is YYNGEE. Authors' data handling: By means of reference gene primer amplification, nucleated cell counts were estimated. TCRdb's table, derived via immunoSEQ multiplex PCR, lists solely in-frame clones and lacks some. V and J calls and clone size follow that table, whereas D and trimming were derived from the DNA. The table records around 210,000 clones, 70% to 90% of them present only once.

This TCR was recovered from a man aged 50 to 60 with COVID-19, enrolled during active disease. Material: peripheral blood. The V gene is TRBV9, the J gene TRBJ2-1; D remains unclear. The CDR3 DNA is TGTGCCAGCAGCGTAGGGCTAGGAAATGAGCAGTTCTTC. Translated: CASSVGLGNEQFF.